What follows are 21 T cell receptor beta chains derived from one specimen sequenced in a study of blood T cells in healthy people across ages. Primers used in a second PCR of about 6 to 12 cycles were a sample-barcoded 5' primer and a J-beta primer mix. Each CDR3 protein is one row after TCRdb ran MiXCR on the 5' RACE reads. Of more than 550,000 distinct CDR3 sequences listed, approximately 21% are singletons. The sequencing sample was made of blood. These TCRs come from a man aged 65 to 79 in good health.

In this sample, this clonotype turned up a few times. The chain is built from TRBV4-1 and TRBJ2-4, with 8 bases fitting TRBD2. V gave up 0 bases and J gave up 6 bases; unmatched junction bases: 16. Looked up from germline, CDR1 is MGHRA and CDR2 is YSYEKL. This CDR3 comprises 19 residues. CDR3 nucleotides: TGCGCCAGCAGCCAAGAGGCCTCCCGGGGGGGGCTGGGGGTAAACATTCAGTACTTC. This encodes CASSQEASRGGLGVNIQYF.

This chain uses TRBV5-5 with TRBJ2-3; D gene ambiguous. V was pared by 5 bases and J by 4 bases, with 11 bases between. The length of the CDR3 is 13 residues. The germline V gene encodes CDR1 SGHKS and CDR2 YYEKEE (reference sequence). CDR3 loop: CASSPGPPDTQYF. The CDR3 DNA reads TGTGCCAGCAGTCCTGGACCCCCAGATACGCAGTATTTT. The whole variable domain, filled in from reference TRBV5-5 and TRBJ2-3, reads DAGVTQSPTHLIKTRGQQVTLRCSPISGHKSVSWYQQVLGQGPQFIFQYYEKEERGRGNFPDRFSARQFPNYSSELNVNALLLGDSALYLCASSPGPPDTQYFGPGTRLTVL.

V and J are TRBV5-1 and TRBJ2-7; D is perhaps TRBD1 or TRBD2 (6 bases each). The CDR3 totals 15 residues. Trimming stripped 2 bases from V and 1 base from J, with 13 bases between. In germline, CDR1 is SGHRS, CDR2 YFSETQ. In DNA form, the CDR3 reads TGCGCCAGCAGCTTCAAGGAGGGGACATCCTACGAGCAGTACTTC. Residues: CASSFKEGTSYEQYF.

This clonotype was seen repeatedly, ten times or more. The V call is TRBV29-1, the J call TRBJ1-5, with a possible D match to TRBD1 (5 bases). In germline, CDR1 is SQVTM, CDR2 ANQGSEA. The germline V and J ends were trimmed by 4 bases and 8 bases, with 12 bases remaining between them. This CDR3 region has 12 residues. CDR3 in amino acids: CSVGGGGEPQHF. DNA for the CDR3: TGCAGCGTTGGTGGGGGTGGTGAGCCCCAGCATTTT.

The chain uses TRBV6-2 or TRBV6-3 and TRBJ2-5, with D tentatively TRBD1 (5 bases). Germline loops: CDR1 MNHEY, CDR2 SVGEGT. Trimming removed 5 bases from V and 5 bases from J, with 9 bases in between. The CDR3 sequence is 12 residues long. CDR3 nucleotide sequence: TGTGCCAGCAGTACCAGGGTGGAGACCCAGTACTTC. It codes for CASSTRVETQYF.

On this clonotype itself: The germline gene is not matched at one end of the junction; a read error may be the cause. The chain is built from TRBV2 and TRBJ2-1; D not certain. The CDR3 extends over 15 amino acids. The V gene's germline CDR1 is SNHLY and CDR2 FYNNEI. The CDR3 DNA follows: TGTGCCAGCAGTGAAGCCGGACCCCGCTACAGTGAGCAGTTCTTC. Protein sequence: CASSEAGPRYSEQFF.

The chain joins TRBV20-1 to TRBJ1-1; D unresolved. The germline gives CDR1 DFQATT, CDR2 SNEGSKA (reference sequence). The V gene lost 6 bases and the J gene lost 0 bases, with 11 bases spanning the gap. The CDR3 spans 13 residues. In DNA form, the CDR3 reads TGCAGTGCGAGACGGCATATGAACACTGAAGCTTTCTTT. This codes for CSARRHMNTEAFF.

This clonotype has just a few counts. The chain recombines TRBV7-6 with TRBJ2-2; D remains ambiguous. The CDR3 has 13 amino acids. The V end was cut by 5 bases, the J end by 6 bases, with 10 bases between. The germline V gene encodes CDR1 SGHVS and CDR2 FNYEAQ. The CDR3 is CASSVAPAGELFF. The CDR3, as DNA: TGTGCCAGCAGCGTCGCCCCCGCCGGGGAGCTGTTTTTT. The complete variable domain, with remaining parts taken from reference TRBV7-6 and TRBJ2-2, reads GAGVSQSPRYKVTKRGQDVALRCDPISGHVSLYWYRQALGQGPEFLTYFNYEAQQDKSGLPNDRFSAERPEGSISTLTIQRTEQRDSAMYRCASSVAPAGELFFGEGSRLTVL.

In its sample, this clonotype was seen a few times. This chain uses TRBV7-2 with TRBJ2-7; 10 nucleotides align to TRBD2. The tail of the sequence fits TRBJ2-1 better, so the J call may be wrong. CDR1 and CDR2 from the germline V gene are SGHTA and FQGNSA. The CDR3 is made up of 14 amino acids. CDR3 bases: TGTGCCAGCAGCTCGAGCGGGGGGGTCTATGAGCAGTTCTTC. Its protein product is CASSSSGGVYEQFF.

The CDR3 is CATSDSAGRGADTQYF. Here the CDR3 DNA reads TGTGCCACCAGTGATTCCGCCGGGAGAGGAGCAGATACGCAGTATTTT. The J gene is TRBJ2-3, the V gene TRBV24-1; D might be TRBD2 (6 bases). The CDR3 sequence is 16 residues long. V was shortened by 2 bases and J by 4 bases, with 15 bases between the two germline ends. Germline values: CDR1 KGHDR, CDR2 SFDVKD.

The sample holds a few counts of this clonotype. The chain couples TRBV5-1 to TRBJ1-1; the D is unclear. Germline V gene sequence: CDR1 SGHRS, CDR2 YFSETQ. The length of the CDR3 is 15 residues. V lost 4 bases to trimming and J lost 2 bases, with 15 bases between them. Here the CDR3 reads CASSPVAAGNTEAFF. As DNA, the CDR3 is TGCGCCAGCAGCCCGGTCGCGGCGGGCAACACTGAAGCTTTCTTT.

The chain combines TRBV5-1 with TRBJ1-2; a weak D match, TRBD1 (6 bases). This CDR3 has 14 amino acids. V lost 4 bases to trimming and J lost 3 bases, with 13 bases between them. Germline loops: CDR1 SGHRS, CDR2 YFSETQ. CDR3 residues: CASSQGQGYYGYTF. CDR3 nucleotide sequence: TGCGCCAGCAGCCAGGGACAAGGATACTATGGCTACACCTTC.

This clonotype was detected many times. The chain combines TRBV5-1 with TRBJ2-1; D might be TRBD2 (5 bases). Germline CDR1 SGHRS, CDR2 YFSETQ. The V end was cut by 4 bases, the J end by 8 bases, with 13 bases between. This CDR3 has 13 residues. CDR3 sequence: CASSLLVWDEQFF. DNA of the CDR3: TGCGCCAGCAGCCTACTAGTTTGGGATGAGCAGTTCTTC.

This clonotype showed up just a few times. The chain links TRBV20-1 to TRBJ2-3; D is possibly TRBD2 (6 bases). Trimming stripped 3 bases from V and 6 bases from J, with 28 bases between. CDR1 and CDR2 (germline): DFQATT, SNEGSKA (reference sequence). The CDR3 sequence is 18 residues long. The CDR3 nucleotides read TGCAGTGCTAGTGAGGGTCTAAGCGGGCTTTATGGATCCGATACGCAGTATTTT. Translating gives CSASEGLSGLYGSDTQYF.

This sequence joins TRBV4-1 and TRBJ2-3, with unresolved D. V was cut by 2 bases and J by 2 bases, with 11 bases left in between. This CDR3 is 15 amino acids long. CDR1 and CDR2 (germline): MGHRA, YSYEKL. CDR3 coding DNA: TGCGCCAGCAGCCAAAGTTGGGTTACCACAGATACGCAGTATTTT. Encoded protein: CASSQSWVTTDTQYF.

This clonotype was detected a few times. The CDR3 reads CASSKGTGGSIPYEQYF. The CDR3, as DNA: TGCGCCAGCAGCAAAGGGACAGGGGGATCCATACCATACGAGCAGTACTTC. V usage is TRBV5-1 and J usage is TRBJ2-7, with 11 positions matching TRBD1. The length of the CDR3 is 17 residues. In germline, CDR1 is SGHRS, CDR2 YFSETQ. J was trimmed by 4 bases and V by 4 bases; bases with no gene match: 13.

This clonotype showed up just a few times. V is TRBV20-1 and J is TRBJ2-2; D is perhaps TRBD2 (5 bases). This CDR3 contains 15 residues. V lost 5 bases and J 0 bases, leaving 13 bases between the germline ends. Germline assignment: CDR1 DFQATT and CDR2 SNEGSKA (reference sequence). Written as DNA, the CDR3 is TGCAGTGCTCCCCGGGGTAGGGCGAACACCGGGGAGCTGTTTTTT. It specifies CSAPRGRANTGELFF.

This clonotype appeared many times. The V call is TRBV4-3, the J call TRBJ2-1; TRBD2 matches at 7 bases. The germline V gene has CDR1 LGHNA and CDR2 YSLEER. The CDR3 spans 17 residues. After removal of 0 bases from V and 0 bases from J, the junction contained 5 bases not matched to a gene. CDR3 DNA sequence: TGCGCCAGCAGCCAAGATCCCCCTAGCGGCTCCTACAATGAGCAGTTCTTC. Amino acids: CASSQDPPSGSYNEQFF.

This sequence joins TRBV11-2 and TRBJ2-5; 7 bases agree with TRBD1. The CDR3 spans 16 residues. Trimming took 3 bases from V and 3 from J; bases not matched to a gene: 10. Germline lookup yields CDR1 SGHAT and CDR2 FQNNGV. The CDR3 nucleotides read TGTGCCAGCAGCTTTGGAGCCGGGACAGCTAAAGAGACCCAGTACTTC. Amino acid sequence: CASSFGAGTAKETQYF.

V and J are TRBV12-3 or TRBV12-4 and TRBJ2-5; 13 nucleotides match TRBD2. This CDR3 has 17 residues. Trimming at V came to 2 bases and at J to 0 bases, leaving 3 bases not matched to a gene. CDR3: CASSLRTSGGYQETQYF. CDR3 sequence (DNA): TGTGCCAGCAGTTTACGGACTAGCGGGGGTTACCAAGAGACCCAGTACTTC.

The J gene is TRBJ2-1, the V gene TRBV7-2; D is unclear. The V gene lost 5 bases and the J gene lost 0 bases, with 5 bases spanning the gap. Looked up from germline, CDR1 is SGHTA and CDR2 is FQGNSA. The CDR3 is 13 amino acids. The CDR3 reads CASSIDSYNEQFF. CDR3 nucleotides: TGTGCCAGCAGCATCGACTCCTACAATGAGCAGTTCTTC.